This TCR beta chain was identified in a study of blood T cell repertoires in COVID-19. Turning to the study itself: Researchers got acute and convalescent COVID-19 samples from the United States, Italy and Spain. PBMCs, B-cell-depleted T cells, or T cells provided the cDNA or gDNA that made up the material.

The junction had 9 bases not matched to a gene; V was cut back by 5 bases and J by 6 bases. Germline V lookup: CDR1 MDHEN, CDR2 SYDVKM. The CDR3 covers 14 residues. Authors' processing steps: Reference gene primers were amplified, and this amplification served to estimate nucleated cell counts. Clones were sequenced by immunoSEQ multiplex PCR, and TCRdb holds only the in-frame ones, with some missing. V, J and clone size derive from that table, while D and trimming were established from the DNA sequence. The sample includes approximately 160,000 clones, about 81% seen only once; the top ten take approximately 11%.

The sample taken for sequencing was peripheral blood. This sequence was found in a human donor in a cohort sampled during active COVID-19. This chain connects TRBV28 to TRBJ2-7; TRBD1 agrees at 8 bases. The CDR3 loop reads CASSLHGGQGEQYF. The DNA of the CDR3 is TGTGCCAGCAGTCTGCACGGAGGACAGGGCGAGCAGTACTTC.